This T cell receptor (beta chain) was recorded in a study of T cell repertoires in cytomegalovirus infection. Study summary: Indications of both CMV infection and matching HLA type were provided by public TCR beta signatures.

This clonotype was observed at least ten times. Its antigen is not identified. V lost 0 bases to trimming and J lost 0 bases, with 3 bases between them. Germline V gene data show CDR1 as MGHRA and CDR2 as YSYEKL. The CDR3 has 14 amino acids. Via MiXCR, TCRdb re-called the reads, giving one row per CDR3 protein. Among about 890,000 distinct CDR3 sequences listed, roughly 30% were seen once. Study-wide findings and caveats: The ex vivo response was dominated by HLA-C-restricted CMV-specific TCR beta clonotypes.

The J gene is TRBJ1-3, the V gene TRBV4-1, with D unclear. This clonotype was sampled from a human donor in good health (CMV status not recorded). Some clones in this sample may be carry-over from other donors' samples. The starting material was cultured CD8+ T cells from PBMCs, obtained from culture after CMV antigen stimulation. The CDR3 nucleotides are TGCGCCAGCAGCCAAGAGGCCTCTGGAAACACCATATATTTT. Its translation is CASSQEASGNTIYF.